These T cell receptor beta chains were read from a single sample in a study of T cell responses to AZD1222 COVID-19 vaccine. Assay: immunoSEQ multiplex PCR; the TCRdb copy retains only in-frame clones and omits some. Seen here are roughly 200,000 clones, roughly 90% observed once, and the top ten hold approximately 1.7%. This material consisted of peripheral blood, taken 28 days after the second AZD1222 dose. All receptors derive from an adult who received the AZD1222 COVID-19 vaccine. Both conserved end residues are part of each CDR3. Each record gives: clone size, V gene, J gene, D gene, CDR3 protein, CDR3 DNA. D genes are given only for firm matches. Not every row has a clone size; where given, it reads once, few, many or a size class.

>-|TRBV24-1|TRBJ2-1|-
CATSDNVYNEQFF
TGTGCCACCAGTGACAATGTTTACAATGAGCAGTTCTTC
>-|TRBV5-1|TRBJ2-7|-
CASSFGLSSYEQYF
TGCGCCAGCAGCTTCGGACTGAGCTCCTACGAGCAGTACTTC
>-|TRBV7-9|TRBJ1-1|-
CASSLSGGTDTEAFF
TGTGCCAGCAGCTTAAGTGGTGGGACGGACACTGAAGCTTTCTTT
>-|TRBV5-1|TRBJ2-1|-
CASSLEAVGVGTYNEQFF
TGCGCCAGCAGCTTGGAAGCGGTAGGGGTGGGGACATACAATGAGCAGTTCTTC
>-|TRBV6-4|TRBJ2-7|-
CASTDQADEQYF
TGTGCCAGCACGGACCAGGCCGACGAGCAGTACTTC
>-|TRBV19|TRBJ2-3|TRBD2
CASSPPGGLAGGRADTQYF
TGTGCCAGTAGTCCCCCCGGGGGACTAGCGGGAGGCAGGGCAGATACGCAGTATTTT
>-|TRBV2|TRBJ2-1|TRBD1
CASSGTGVTNEQFF
TGTGCCAGCAGTGGGACAGGGGTCACGAATGAGCAGTTCTTC
>-|TRBV18|TRBJ2-1|-
CASSPPNGYEQFF
TGTGCCAGCTCACCACCGAATGGGTATGAGCAGTTCTTC
>-|TRBV7-9|TRBJ2-7|-
CASSLAGTYEQYF
TGTGCCAGCAGCTTAGCAGGGACCTACGAGCAGTACTTC
>-|TRBV11-1|TRBJ2-5|-
CASSLARTQYF
TGTGCCAGCAGCCTCGCCCGGACCCAGTACTTC
>-|TRBV18|TRBJ1-4|TRBD1
CASSPEDRVEKLFF
TGTGCCAGCTCACCGGAAGACAGGGTTGAAAAACTGTTTTTT
>-|TRBV7-8|TRBJ1-1|-
CASSLGTNTEAFF
TGTGCCAGCAGCTTAGGCACGAACACTGAAGCTTTCTTT
>-|TRBV11-2|TRBJ2-3|TRBD1
CASSFQAGGSTDTQYF
TGTGCCAGCAGCTTCCAGGCAGGGGGTAGCACAGATACGCAGTATTTT
>-|TRBV5-4|TRBJ2-5|TRBD1
CASSRDRGVLETQYF
TGTGCCAGCAGCAGGGACAGGGGAGTATTAGAGACCCAGTACTTC
>-|TRBV5-6|TRBJ2-7|-
CASSYIPTPSGGSYEQYF
TGTGCCAGCAGCTATATTCCTACCCCCAGCGGTGGCTCCTACGAGCAGTACTTC
>once|TRBV9|TRBJ1-1|TRBD1
CASSEDRGGTEAFF
TGTGCCAGCAGCGAGGACAGGGGAGGCACTGAAGCTTTCTTT